This T cell receptor beta chain was documented in a study of T cells in Graves' hyperthyroidism and ophthalmopathy. Study as a whole: Peripheral blood was drawn at first diagnosis, prior to all treatment. The study, taken as a whole, reports: Ophthalmopathy was separated from stable hyperthyroidism by a 13 V-J model.

The PBMCs studied were ones that came from 8.5 to 10 ml fresh peripheral blood. Germline V gives CDR1 SEHNR, CDR2 FQNEAQ (reference sequence). V lost 5 bases and J 5 bases, leaving 18 bases between the germline ends. CDR3 size: 15 residues. About this clonotype itself: What it recognizes is unknown.

The TCR beta CDR3 regions underwent amplification using RNA transcripts as the source. The HTBI primer set was used in a first-round RT-PCR of the TCR CDR3. TCRdb passed the multiplex PCR reads through MiXCR, listing each CDR3 protein once. In the table there are roughly 700,000 distinct CDR3 sequences, about 14% of which are singletons. The material sequenced was blood. This chain links TRBV7-9 with TRBJ2-5, with D perhaps matching TRBD1 or TRBD2 (7 bases each). This sequence originates from a woman aged 18-29 years with Graves' hyperthyroidism. CDR3 in amino acids: CASSPFLRGGETQYF. In nucleotides, the CDR3 is TGTGCCAGCAGCCCTTTCCTCAGGGGGGGGGAGACCCAGTACTTC.